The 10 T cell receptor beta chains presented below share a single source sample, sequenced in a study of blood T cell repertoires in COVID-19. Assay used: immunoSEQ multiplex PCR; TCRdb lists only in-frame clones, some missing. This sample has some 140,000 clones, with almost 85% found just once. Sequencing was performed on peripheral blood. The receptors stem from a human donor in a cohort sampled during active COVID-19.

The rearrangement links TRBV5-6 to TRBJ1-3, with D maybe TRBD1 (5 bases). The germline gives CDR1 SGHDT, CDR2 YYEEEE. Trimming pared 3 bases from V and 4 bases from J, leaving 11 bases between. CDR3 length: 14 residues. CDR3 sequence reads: CASSYRQPGNTIYF. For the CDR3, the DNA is TGTGCCAGCAGCTATCGACAGCCCGGAAACACCATATATTTT. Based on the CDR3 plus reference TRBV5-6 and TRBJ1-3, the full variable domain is DAGVTQSPTHLIKTRGQQVTLRCSPKSGHDTVSWYQQALGQGPQFIFQYYEEEERQRGNFPDRFSGHQFPNYSSELNVNALLLGDSALYLCASSYRQPGNTIYFGEGSWLTVV.

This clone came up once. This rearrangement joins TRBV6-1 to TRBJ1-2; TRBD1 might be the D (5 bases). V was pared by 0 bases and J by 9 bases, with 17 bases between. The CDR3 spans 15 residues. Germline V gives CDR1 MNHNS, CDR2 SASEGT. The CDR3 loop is CASSEAGRRGYRYTF. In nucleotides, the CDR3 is TGTGCCAGCAGTGAAGCCGGGCGTCGGGGGTATCGCTACACCTTC.

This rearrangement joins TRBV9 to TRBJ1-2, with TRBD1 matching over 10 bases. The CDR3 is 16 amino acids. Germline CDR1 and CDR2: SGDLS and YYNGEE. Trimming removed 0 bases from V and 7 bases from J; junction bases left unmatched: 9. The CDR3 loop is CASSVAPGQGQGGYTF. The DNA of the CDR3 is TGTGCCAGCAGCGTAGCTCCGGGACAGGGGCAGGGTGGCTACACCTTC.

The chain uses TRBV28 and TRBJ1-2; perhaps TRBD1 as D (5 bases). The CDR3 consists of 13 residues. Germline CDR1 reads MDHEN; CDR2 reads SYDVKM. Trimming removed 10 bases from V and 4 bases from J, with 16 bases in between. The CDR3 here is CATSRASGYGYTF. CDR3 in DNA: TGTGCCACCAGCAGGGCCTCCGGCTATGGCTACACCTTC.

CDR3 in DNA: TGTGCCAGCAGTGAATTTAATGGCGGGGGGCCTACCTCCTACGAGCAGTACTTC. Translating gives CASSEFNGGGPTSYEQYF. The chain employs TRBV2 and TRBJ2-7; 8 nucleotides align to TRBD2. CDR1 and CDR2 (germline): SNHLY, FYNNEI. The J segment lost 0 bases and the V segment lost 2 bases, leaving 12 bases of the junction unmatched. There are 18 residues in the CDR3.

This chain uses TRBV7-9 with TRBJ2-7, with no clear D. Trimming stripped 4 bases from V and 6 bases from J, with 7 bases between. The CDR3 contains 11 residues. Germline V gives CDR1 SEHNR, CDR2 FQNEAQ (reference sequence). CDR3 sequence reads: CASSSLSEQYF. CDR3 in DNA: TGTGCCAGCAGCTCCTTATCCGAGCAGTACTTC.

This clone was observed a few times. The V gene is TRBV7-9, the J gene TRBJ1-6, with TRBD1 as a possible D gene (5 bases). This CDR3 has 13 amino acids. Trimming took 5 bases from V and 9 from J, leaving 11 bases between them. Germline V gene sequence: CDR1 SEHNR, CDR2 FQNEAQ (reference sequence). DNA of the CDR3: TGTGCCAGCAGCCTGGGGGGTGGTTCACCCCTCCACTTT. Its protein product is CASSLGGGSPLHF. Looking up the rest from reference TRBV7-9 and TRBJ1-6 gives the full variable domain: DTGVSQNPRHKITKRGQNVTFRCDPISEHNRLYWYRQTLGQGPEFLTYFQNEAQLEKSRLLSDRFSAERPKGSFSTLEIQRTEQGDSAMYLCASSLGGGSPLHFGNGTRLTVT.

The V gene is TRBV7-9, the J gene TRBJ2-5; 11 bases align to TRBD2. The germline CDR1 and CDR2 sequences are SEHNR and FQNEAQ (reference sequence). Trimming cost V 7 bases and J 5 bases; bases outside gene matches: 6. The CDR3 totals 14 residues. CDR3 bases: TGTGCCAGCACCGTAGCGGGGGGGCCGGAGACCCAGTACTTC. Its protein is CASTVAGGPETQYF. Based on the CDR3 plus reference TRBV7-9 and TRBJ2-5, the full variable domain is DTGVSQNPRHKITKRGQNVTFRCDPISEHNRLYWYRQTLGQGPEFLTYFQNEAQLEKSRLLSDRFSAERPKGSFSTLEIQRTEQGDSAMYLCASTVAGGPETQYFGPGTRLLVL.

For the CDR3, the DNA is TGTGCCAGCAGCTTAGCGCAGCAGGGCCTGCTGCGGACTGAAGCTTTCTTT. The encoded protein is CASSLAQQGLLRTEAFF. The chain recombines TRBV7-8 with TRBJ1-1; TRBD1 might be the D (5 bases). This CDR3 spans 17 amino acids. Trimming pared 0 bases from V and 5 bases from J, leaving 19 bases between. The germline CDR1 and CDR2 sequences are SGHVS and FQNEAQ.

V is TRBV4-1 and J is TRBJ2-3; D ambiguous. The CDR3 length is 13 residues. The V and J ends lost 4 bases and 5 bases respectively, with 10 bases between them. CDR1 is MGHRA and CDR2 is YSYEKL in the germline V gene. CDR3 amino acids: CASSLQTRDTQYF. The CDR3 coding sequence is TGCGCCAGCAGCCTCCAGACTCGAGATACGCAGTATTTT.